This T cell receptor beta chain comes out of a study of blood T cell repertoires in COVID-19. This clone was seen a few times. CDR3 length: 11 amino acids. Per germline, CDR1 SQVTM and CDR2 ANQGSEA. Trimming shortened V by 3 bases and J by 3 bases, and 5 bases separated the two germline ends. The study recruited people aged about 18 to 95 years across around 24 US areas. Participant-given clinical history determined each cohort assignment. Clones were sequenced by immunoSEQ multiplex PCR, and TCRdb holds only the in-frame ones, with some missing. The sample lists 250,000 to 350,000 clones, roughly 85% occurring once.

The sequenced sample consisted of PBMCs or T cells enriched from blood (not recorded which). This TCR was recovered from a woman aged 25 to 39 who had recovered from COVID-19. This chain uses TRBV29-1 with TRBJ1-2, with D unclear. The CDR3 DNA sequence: TGCAGCGTTGACTTCTACTATGGCTACACCTTC. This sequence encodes CSVDFYYGYTF.